This note documents a single TCR beta chain sequence. This sample is drawn from a study of blood T cell repertoires in COVID-19. Trimming at V came to 0 bases and at J to 7 bases, leaving 4 bases not matched to a gene. This CDR3 comprises 16 residues. The germline V gene has CDR1 KGHSY and CDR2 FQNENV. Libraries were prepared by immunoSEQ multiplex PCR; TCRdb keeps only in-frame clonotypes and omits some of them. The sample holds 55,000 to 65,000 clones, roughly four fifths seen once. Material: peripheral blood. This clonotype was sampled from a man between 60 and 75 years old with COVID-19, enrolled during active disease. The chain employs TRBV16 and TRBJ1-6, with 9 bases fitting TRBD1. The CDR3 reads CASSQSGQGGNSPLHF. Here the CDR3 DNA reads TGTGCCAGCAGCCAATCGGGACAGGGAGGAAATTCACCCCTCCACTTT.